This T cell receptor beta chain was sequenced in a study of T cells in women clearing cervical HPV infection. Assay: immunoSEQ multiplex PCR; the TCRdb copy retains only in-frame clones and omits some. The sample table includes approximately 31,000 clones. Note on this clone: The read comes to an end 3 residues before the CDR3 does, leaving the germline J gene to fill in the end.

V shed 4 bases and J 4 bases; nucleotides not matched to a gene: 4. Per the germline V gene, CDR1 is SGHTA and CDR2 is FQGNSA. This CDR3 has 14 residues. This receptor was identified in a woman between 18 and 70 years old with a cervical HPV16 infection that either progressed to CIN3+ or cleared (not recorded which). This rearrangement joins TRBV7-2 to TRBJ2-7; 10 bases match TRBD2. Sequenced material: blood buffy coat. CDR3 DNA (partial): TGTGCCAGCAGCTCGGCTAGCGGGAGTTACGAG. It specifies CASSSASGSYE. The entire CDR3 reads CASSSASGSYEQYF.